This T cell receptor (beta chain) was captured by sequencing in a study of blood T cell repertoires in COVID-19 (dated by TCRdb to 2020 to 2021). With regard to the full study: The collaborator samples originated in the United States, Italy and Spain and spanned the acute and convalescent phases of COVID-19. The prospective study material was composed of cDNA or gDNA derived from T cells, B-cell-depleted T cells, or PBMCs. The dataset comprised deeply sampled blood TCRbeta repertoires from subjects exposed to, actively infected with, or recovered from COVID-19. The repertoires were released in a freely available public database intended as a resource for research on the immune response to SARS-CoV-2. The samples were drawn from the first 160 participants of the ongoing ImmuneRACE study and from 1,200 or so subjects provided by 6 global collaborators. Sample metadata almost always included a de-identified subject ID, COVID-19 status, age in years and sex. HLA class I and class II types, where available, came from metadata supplied by the sample provider rather than from assay-based typing. The paper as a whole reports these results and caveats: Clinical and demographic metadata were provided uncurated, with the amount varying by source and participant.

TCRbeta CDR3 regions were amplified from genomic DNA by means of the immunoSEQ Assay, a bias-controlled multiplex PCR. As for the original processing: Nucleated cell counts per sample were estimated from amplification of reference gene primers within the assay. To quantify the absolute abundance of each unique TCRbeta CDR3 rearrangement, sequence reads were collapsed and filtered. For each sample, productive Simpson clonality was calculated by taking the square root of Simpson's diversity index across productive rearrangements. The source is immuneACCESS, and TCRdb retained only in-frame sequences with V and J called. Part of the clones is not carried over; for the studies checked, unresolved V genes explain less than half of this, and the remainder is unexplained. Clone size and V and J calls were adopted from that table, with D and trimming inferred from the DNA. In this sample the table shows about 160,000 clones, approximately 92% of which occur a single time. The ten largest clonotypes hold around 4.6% of the sample.

The collaborating institutions used their own protocols to collect whole blood in K2EDTA tubes. For TCRbeta analysis, collaborator samples were shipped as frozen whole blood, as isolated PBMCs, or as DNA extracted from either sample type. The V and J ends are trimmed by 6 bases and 0 bases, leaving 13 bases between them. Taken from cysteine to phenylalanine, the CDR3 has 15 residues. Just the 45-base CDR3 DNA is kept, in frame starting at base 1. Per the germline V gene (reference sequence), LNHDA is the CDR1 and SQIVND is the CDR2. On this clone itself: Its antigen has not been determined. Base qualities are not recorded, but no much larger clone differs from it by a single base.

The clonotype was recovered from a woman in her fifties or sixties with acute or convalescent COVID-19. The sequence joins TRBV19 to TRBJ2-3, and TRBD1 may be the D gene, going by 6 matching bases. The material sequenced was peripheral blood. The CDR3 protein is CASRTDRLSTDTQYF. The bases are TGTGCCAGTAGAACTGACAGGCTCAGCACAGATACGCAGTATTTT. Where the CDR3 stops, the reference TRBV19 and TRBJ2-3 genes take over; the full variable domain is DGGITQSPKYLFRKEGQNVTLSCEQNLNHDAMYWYRQDPGQGLRLIYYSQIVNDFQKGDIAEGYSVSREKKESFPLTVTSAQKNPTAFYLCASRTDRLSTDTQYFGPGTRLTVL.